This section outlines one T cell receptor beta chain sequence together with its context. The junction shows a germline mismatch at one end, possibly a read error. The sample comes from a study of metastatic and nonmetastatic thyroid tumors. Turning to the study itself: Repertoire data that came from the blood and tumor or nodule tissue of malignant and benign thyroid patients were compared.

In the original processing: Researchers built a distant-metastasis classifier for papillary thyroid cancer that drew on CDR3 differences across clinicopathological groups. TCRdb used MiXCR to call clones anew from the PCR reads. V and J calls and clone size were set by TCRdb, not the authors. Of tens of thousands of clones in the sample, about 12% were seen once. Until they underwent thyroid surgery, no patient had received any treatment. Material for sequencing was blood. This receptor was identified in a female donor with papillary thyroid cancer or a benign thyroid nodule (not recorded which). Some clones in this sample may be carry-over from other donors' samples.

The CDR3 DNA is TGTGCCAGCTCACCACCGGCACAGGTGAGGGAAAAACTGCTTTTT. It is translated as CASSPPAQVREKLLF. V gene TRBV18 combines with J gene TRBJ1-4; the D gene is possibly TRBD1 (5 bases). This CDR3 has 15 residues. Looked up from germline, CDR1 is KGHSH and CDR2 is LQKENI.